The text below deals with one T cell receptor (beta chain). The read terminates 3 residues ahead of where the CDR3 ends, so the germline J gene completes it. Average input was around 1,200 ng genomic DNA for immunoSEQ TCR beta CDR3 amplification. The protocol was immunoSEQ multiplex PCR, while the TCRdb copy is restricted to in-frame clones and leaves out a portion. The sample has some 11,000 clones. The CDR3 is 16 amino acids. The germline V gene encodes CDR1 SGDLS and CDR2 YYNGEE. With V trimmed by 0 bases and J by 7 bases, 10 bases remained unmatched. The sample comes from a study of T cells in women clearing cervical HPV infection.

Sequenced: blood buffy coat. The chain couples TRBV9 to TRBJ2-3; 8 nucleotides agree with TRBD2. This sequence was found in a woman aged 18 to 75 with a cervical HPV16 infection that either progressed to CIN3+ or cleared (not recorded which). The CDR3 here is CASSVEGGGRGNTQYF. The CDR3 bases that were read are TGTGCCAGCAGCGTAGAAGGCGGGGGGAGAGGGAATACG.